This T cell receptor (beta chain) originates from a study of T cells after yellow fever vaccination. General study results and limits: CD4 and CD8 compartments shared a small share of clonotypes. The presence of abundant clonotypes contaminating from the bulk population was possible in FACS-sorted repertoires. Booster samples showed a return of most primary-vaccination clones (roughly 96% CD4, 70% to 90% CD8). A weaker but faster secondary response was observed, peaking on day 5 versus 15.

The germline V gene encodes CDR1 SGHVS and CDR2 FNYEAQ. With V trimmed by 5 bases and J by 8 bases, 7 bases remained unmatched. CDR3 length: 15 residues. Each CDR3 protein gets one entry after TCRdb re-called the 5' RACE reads with MiXCR. Altogether 500,000 to 550,000 distinct CDR3 sequences are present, 21% being singletons, with the ten largest covering around 16%. Notes on this clonotype: Antigen: not known.

V usage is TRBV7-6 and J usage is TRBJ2-2; 11 bases are a match to TRBD2. The sample consisted of PBMCs, taken 21 days after the first yellow fever vaccination. This TCR was sampled from a man aged 18 to 29 who received the YFV17D yellow fever vaccine. This CDR3 is CASSIPTSGVGELFF. Here the CDR3 DNA reads TGTGCCAGCAGCATCCCGACTAGCGGGGTGGGGGAGCTGTTTTTT.